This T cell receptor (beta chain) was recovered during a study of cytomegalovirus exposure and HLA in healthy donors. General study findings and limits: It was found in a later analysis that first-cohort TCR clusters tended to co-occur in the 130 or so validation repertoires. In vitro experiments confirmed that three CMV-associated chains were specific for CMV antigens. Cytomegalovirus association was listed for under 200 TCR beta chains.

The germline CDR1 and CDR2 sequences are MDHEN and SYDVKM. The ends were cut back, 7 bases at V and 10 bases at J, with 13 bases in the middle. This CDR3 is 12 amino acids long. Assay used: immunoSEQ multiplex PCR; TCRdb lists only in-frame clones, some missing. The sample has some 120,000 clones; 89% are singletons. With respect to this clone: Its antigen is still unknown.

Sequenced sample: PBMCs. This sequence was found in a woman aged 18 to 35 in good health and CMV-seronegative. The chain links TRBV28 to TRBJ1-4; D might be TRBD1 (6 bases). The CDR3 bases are TGTGCCAGCACCAACCCCAGGGGAAAACTGTTTTTT. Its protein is CASTNPRGKLFF.